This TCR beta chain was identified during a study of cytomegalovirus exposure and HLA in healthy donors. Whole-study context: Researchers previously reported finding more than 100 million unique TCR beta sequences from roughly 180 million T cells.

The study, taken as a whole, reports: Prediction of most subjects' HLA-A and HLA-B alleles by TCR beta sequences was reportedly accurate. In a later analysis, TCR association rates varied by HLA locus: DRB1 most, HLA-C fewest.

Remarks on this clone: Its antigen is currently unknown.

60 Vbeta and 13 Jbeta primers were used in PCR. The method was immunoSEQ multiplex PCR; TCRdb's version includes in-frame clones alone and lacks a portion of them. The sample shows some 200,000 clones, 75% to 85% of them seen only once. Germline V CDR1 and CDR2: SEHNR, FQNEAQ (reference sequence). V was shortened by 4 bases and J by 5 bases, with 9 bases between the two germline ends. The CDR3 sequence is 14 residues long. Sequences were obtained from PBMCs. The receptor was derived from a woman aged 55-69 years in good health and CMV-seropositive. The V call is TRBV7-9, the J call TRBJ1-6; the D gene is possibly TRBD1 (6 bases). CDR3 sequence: CASSSDSNNSPLHF. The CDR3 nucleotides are TGTGCCAGCAGCTCGGACAGCAATAATTCACCCCTCCACTTT. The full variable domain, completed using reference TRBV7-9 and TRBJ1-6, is DTGVSQNPRHKITKRGQNVTFRCDPISEHNRLYWYRQTLGQGPEFLTYFQNEAQLEKSRLLSDRFSAERPKGSFSTLEIQRTEQGDSAMYLCASSSDSNNSPLHFGNGTRLTVT.